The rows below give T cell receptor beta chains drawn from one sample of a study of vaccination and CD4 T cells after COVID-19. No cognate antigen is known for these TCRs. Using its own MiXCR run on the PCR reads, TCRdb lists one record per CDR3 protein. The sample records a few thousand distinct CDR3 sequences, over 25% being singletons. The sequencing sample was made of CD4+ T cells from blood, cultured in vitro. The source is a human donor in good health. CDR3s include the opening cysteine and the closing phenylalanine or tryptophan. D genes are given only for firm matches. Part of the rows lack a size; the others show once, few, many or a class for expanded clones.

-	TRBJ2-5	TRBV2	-	CASSLTSIQETQYF	TGTGCCAGCAGTTTAACTAGCATCCAAGAGACCCAGTACTTC
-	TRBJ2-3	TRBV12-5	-	CASGTSSTDTQYF	TGTGCTAGTGGGACCTCTAGCACAGATACGCAGTATTTT
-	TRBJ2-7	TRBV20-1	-	CSARGGWDWRAYEQYF	TGCAGTGCTAGAGGGGGTTGGGACTGGAGAGCCTACGAGCAGTACTTC
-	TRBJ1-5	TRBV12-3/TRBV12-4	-	CASSFTALGNQPQHF	TGTGCCAGCAGTTTTACCGCGCTAGGCAATCAGCCCCAGCATTTT
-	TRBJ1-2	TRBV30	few	CASLRDNLNYGYTF	TGTGCCTCACTCCGGGACAATCTTAACTATGGCTACACCTTC
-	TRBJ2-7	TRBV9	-	CASSAQGRTYEQYF	TGTGCCAGCAGCGCCCAAGGACGCACCTACGAGCAGTACTTC
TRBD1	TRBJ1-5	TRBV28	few	CASTQSRGTYNQPQHF	TGTGCCAGCACCCAATCCAGGGGGACATACAATCAGCCCCAGCATTTT
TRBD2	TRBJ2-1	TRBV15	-	CATSRARLAGGPRSYNEQFF	TGTGCCACCAGCAGAGCCCGACTAGCGGGGGGGCCCCGCTCCTACAATGAGCAGTTCTTC
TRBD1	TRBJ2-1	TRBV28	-	CASSRRQGTYNEQFF	TGTGCCAGCAGTCGAAGACAGGGCACCTACAATGAGCAGTTCTTC
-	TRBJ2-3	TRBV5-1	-	CASSLAGLPDTQYF	TGCGCCAGCAGCTTGGCTGGGCTACCAGATACGCAGTATTTT
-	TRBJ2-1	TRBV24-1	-	CATSDFGGTSAYNEQFF	TGTGCCACCAGTGATTTCGGCGGGACCAGCGCCTACAATGAGCAGTTCTTC
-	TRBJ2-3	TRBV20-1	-	CSAKVEGQDTQYF	TGCAGTGCTAAAGTGGAGGGCCAAGATACGCAGTATTTT
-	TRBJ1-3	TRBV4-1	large	CASSQAQTGNTIYF	TGCGCCAGCAGCCAAGCCCAGACTGGAAACACCATATATTTT
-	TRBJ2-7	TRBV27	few	CASSKDSLSYEQYF	TGTGCCAGCAGTAAGGACAGCTTGTCCTACGAGCAGTACTTC
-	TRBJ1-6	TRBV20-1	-	CSARGGADSPLHF	TGCAGTGCTAGAGGGGGCGCCGATTCACCCCTCCACTTT
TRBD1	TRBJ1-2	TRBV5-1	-	CASSRTTGVGDGYTF	TGCGCCAGCAGCCGCACCACAGGGGTAGGGGATGGCTACACCTTC
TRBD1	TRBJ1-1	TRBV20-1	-	CSARTGGTEAFF	TGCAGTGCTAGAACAGGGGGCACTGAAGCTTTCTTT
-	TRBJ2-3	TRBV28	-	CASSWADTQYF	TGTGCCAGCAGCTGGGCCGATACGCAGTATTTT
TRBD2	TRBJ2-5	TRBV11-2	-	CASSISIAGGPETQYF	TGTGCCAGCAGCATCTCTATAGCGGGGGGGCCGGAGACCCAGTACTTC
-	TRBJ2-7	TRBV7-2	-	CASSSWAPSEQYF	TGTGCCAGCAGCTCGTGGGCCCCCTCGGAGCAGTACTTC
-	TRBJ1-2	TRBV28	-	CANRTGGTIYGYTF	TGTGCCAACAGGACTGGAGGCACAATCTATGGCTACACCTTC
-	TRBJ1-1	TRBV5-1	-	CASRGTSNTEAFF	TGCGCCAGCAGAGGGACCTCGAACACTGAAGCTTTCTTT
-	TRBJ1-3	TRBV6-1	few	CASSVRADTIYF	TGTGCCAGCAGTGTTAGGGCTGACACCATATATTTT
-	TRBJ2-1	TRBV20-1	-	CSGKGGGTNEQFF	TGCAGTGGAAAAGGGGGCGGGACGAATGAGCAGTTCTTC
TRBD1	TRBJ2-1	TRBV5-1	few	CASSQQGTGEQFF	TGCGCCAGCAGCCAACAGGGGACGGGTGAGCAGTTCTTC
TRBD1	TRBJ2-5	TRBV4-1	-	CASSPGQQETQYF	TGCGCCAGCAGCCCGGGACAGCAAGAGACCCAGTACTTC
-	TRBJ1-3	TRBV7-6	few	CASSLDSNSGNTIYF	TGTGCCAGCAGCTTAGACAGTAACTCTGGAAACACCATATATTTT
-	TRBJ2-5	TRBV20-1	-	CSASQPQETQYF	TGCAGTGCTAGTCAGCCCCAAGAGACCCAGTACTTC
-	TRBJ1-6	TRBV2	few	CASSPPGGSSSPLHF	TGTGCCAGCAGCCCCCCGGGAGGGAGCAGTTCACCCCTCCACTTT
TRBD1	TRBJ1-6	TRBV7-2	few	CASSLTGTANSPLHF	TGTGCCAGCAGCTTGACCGGGACAGCTAATTCACCCCTCCACTTT
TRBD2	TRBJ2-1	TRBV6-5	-	CASSYGLYAGDDEQFF	TGTGCCAGCAGTTACGGTCTTTACGCGGGGGACGATGAGCAGTTCTTC
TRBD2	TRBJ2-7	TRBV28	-	CASSLSRGVAHEQYF	TGTGCCAGCAGTTTATCGCGGGGGGTTGCCCACGAGCAGTACTTC
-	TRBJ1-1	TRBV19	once	CASSMGGWTEASF	TGTGCCAGTAGTATGGGGGGTTGGACTGAAGCTTCCTTT
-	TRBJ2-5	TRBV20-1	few	CSARTPGPAAETQYF	TGCAGTGCTAGAACCCCCGGCCCAGCTGCGGAGACCCAGTACTTC
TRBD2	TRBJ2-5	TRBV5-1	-	CASSQGLAEETQYF	TGCGCCAGCAGCCAGGGACTAGCGGAAGAGACCCAGTACTTC
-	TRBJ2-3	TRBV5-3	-	CASSLKGEDTQYF	TGTGCCAGCAGCTTGAAGGGGGAAGATACGCAGTATTTT
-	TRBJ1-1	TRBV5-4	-	CASSLAKTTEAFF	TGTGCCAGCAGCTTGGCCAAGACCACTGAAGCTTTCTTT
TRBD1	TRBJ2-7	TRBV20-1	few	CSAKRTGSSYEQYF	TGCAGTGCTAAAAGGACAGGGAGCTCCTACGAGCAGTACTTC
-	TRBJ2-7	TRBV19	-	CASSNPSGRGFSF	TGTGCCAGTAGTAACCCCTCCGGACGGGGTTTTAGCTTC
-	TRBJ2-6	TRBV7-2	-	CASSSQVFSGANVLTF	TGTGCCAGCAGCTCACAGGTTTTCTCTGGGGCCAACGTCCTGACTTTC
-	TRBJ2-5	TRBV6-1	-	CASTLTADPQETQYF	TGTGCCAGCACCCTGACAGCGGACCCACAAGAGACCCAGTACTTC
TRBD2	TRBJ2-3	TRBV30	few	CAWSGTSRHTDTQYF	TGTGCCTGGAGTGGGACTAGCAGACACACAGATACGCAGTATTTT
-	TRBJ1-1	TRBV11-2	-	CASSLNRGNTEAFF	TGTGCCAGCAGCTTAAACCGGGGGAACACTGAAGCTTTCTTT
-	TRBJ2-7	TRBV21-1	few	CASSIPPEAAIYEQYF	TGTGCCAGCAGCATCCCTCCAGAGGCGGCTATCTACGAGCAGTACTTC
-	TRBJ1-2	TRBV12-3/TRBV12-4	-	CASSLASSLGGYTF	TGTGCCAGCAGTTTAGCCAGTTCACTGGGGGGCTACACCTTC
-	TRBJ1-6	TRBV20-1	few	CSAALGEGPYNSPLHF	TGCAGTGCGGCCCTGGGGGAAGGTCCCTATAATTCACCCCTCCACTTT
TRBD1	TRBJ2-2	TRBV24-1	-	CATSDRTGVRTILDTGELFF	TGTGCCACCAGTGACAGGACAGGCGTCCGAACAATACTAGACACCGGGGAGCTGTTTTTT
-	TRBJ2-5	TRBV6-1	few	CASGADTTETQYF	TGTGCCAGCGGGGCAGACACGACAGAGACCCAGTACTTC
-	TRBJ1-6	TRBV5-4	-	CASKGGAEDSPLHF	TGTGCCAGCAAGGGGGGTGCAGAGGATTCACCCCTCCACTTT
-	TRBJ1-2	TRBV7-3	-	CASSSAGSNYGYTF	TGTGCCAGCAGCTCTGCAGGTTCCAACTATGGCTACACCTTC
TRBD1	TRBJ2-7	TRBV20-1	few	CSAQRQGAWGRDEQYF	TGCAGTGCTCAACGACAGGGGGCTTGGGGTAGGGACGAGCAGTACTTC
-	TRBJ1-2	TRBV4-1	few	CASSQDWQVQGSYTF	TGCGCCAGCAGCCAAGATTGGCAGGTGCAAGGAAGCTACACCTTC
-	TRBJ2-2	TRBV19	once	CASSMDSNTGELFF	TGTGCCAGTAGTATGGACAGTAACACCGGGGAGCTGTTTTTT
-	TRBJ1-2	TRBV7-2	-	CASSPGGNNYGYTF	TGTGCCAGCAGCCCCGGGGGGAATAACTATGGCTACACCTTC
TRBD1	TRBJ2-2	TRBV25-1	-	CASSLGTGDTGELFF	TGTGCCAGCAGTCTCGGGACAGGGGACACCGGGGAGCTGTTTTTT
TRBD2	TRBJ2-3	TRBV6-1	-	CASSRAGGPGFGTDTQYF	TGTGCCAGCAGCCGAGCGGGGGGGCCTGGGTTCGGCACAGATACGCAGTATTTT
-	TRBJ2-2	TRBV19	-	CASGGGVNTGELFF	TGTGCCAGTGGGGGCGGGGTGAACACCGGGGAGCTGTTTTTT
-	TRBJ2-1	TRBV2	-	CASRADFVFRAHNEQFF	TGTGCCAGCAGGGCCGACTTCGTGTTCAGGGCTCATAATGAGCAGTTCTTC
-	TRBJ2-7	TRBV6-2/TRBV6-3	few	CASSGGYIEQYF	TGTGCCAGCAGTGGGGGATATATCGAGCAGTACTTC